This TCR beta chain was sequenced in a study of regulatory T cells in long-lasting Graves disease. Construction of the TCR beta libraries employed iRepertoire HTBI primers in conjunction with Arm-PCR of CDR3 regions. A single record per CDR3 protein comes from TCRdb applying MiXCR to the multiplex PCR reads. Of under 700,000 distinct CDR3 sequences in the sample, about 16% are singletons; the top ten hold around a quarter. On this clonotype: What it binds is not known.

Time point meaning: newly diagnosed GD, antithyroid drugs for less than 3 months. Isolated PBMC RNA provided the starting material for the TCR library. Study-wide results and caveats: Less diverse TCR repertoires were seen in persistent Graves' patients than in newly diagnosed ones. When disease was persistent, TRBV28, TRBJ1-2 and TRBJ2-5 were the favored segments.

This CDR3 region has 15 residues. V dropped 7 bases and J dropped 3 bases, with 18 bases sitting between them. These data also formed part of another study, on T cells in Graves' hyperthyroidism and ophthalmopathy. Per that study: Diagnosis of hyperthyroidism was new in patients aged 18 to 65, and its duration was under 2 months. The model's output predicted ophthalmopathy at a median of approximately 6.5 months prior to onset.

The material was peripheral blood mononuclear cells (PBMCs), obtained at new diagnosis, from a patient treated with antithyroid drugs. This clonotype was obtained from a woman aged 35-65 years with Graves disease. The V call is TRBV12-3 or TRBV12-4, the J call TRBJ1-1; D is uncertain. For the CDR3, the DNA is TGTGCCAGCACCCCCTTGGTTTTAGAATACACTGAAGCTTTCTTT. Amino acids: CASTPLVLEYTEAFF.